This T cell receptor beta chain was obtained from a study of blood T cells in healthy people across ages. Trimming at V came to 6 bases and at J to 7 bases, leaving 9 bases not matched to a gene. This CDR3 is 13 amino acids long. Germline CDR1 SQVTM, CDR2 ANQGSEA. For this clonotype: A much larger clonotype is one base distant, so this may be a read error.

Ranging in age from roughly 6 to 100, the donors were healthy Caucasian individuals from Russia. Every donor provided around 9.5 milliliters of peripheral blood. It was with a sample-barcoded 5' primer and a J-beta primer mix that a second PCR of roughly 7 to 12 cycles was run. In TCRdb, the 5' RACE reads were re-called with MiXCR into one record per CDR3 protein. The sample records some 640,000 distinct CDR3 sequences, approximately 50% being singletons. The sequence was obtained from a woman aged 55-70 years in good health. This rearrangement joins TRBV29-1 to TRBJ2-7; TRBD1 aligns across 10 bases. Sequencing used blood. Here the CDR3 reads CSVGGQGGREQYF. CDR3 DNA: TGCAGCGTAGGTGGACAGGGGGGACGGGAGCAGTACTTC.